This T cell receptor beta chain was recorded in a study of OX40 agonist ivuxolimab in advanced cancers. Study-level findings and limits: Expanded clones were, on average, more numerous among CD8+ T cells than CD4+. At 0.1 to 3.0 mg/kg, clonal expansion of CD4+ and CD8+ blood T cells had occurred by week 6.

V trimming: 6 bases; J trimming: 6 bases; junction bases outside the gene matches: 14. The germline gives CDR1 MNHEY, CDR2 SMNVEV (reference sequence). The CDR3 totals 17 residues. As concerns this clone: The antigen remains undetermined.

Only in-frame clones appear in the TCRdb table, and some are missing; sequencing was by immunoSEQ multiplex PCR. This sample has roughly 100,000 clones, with 85% to 90% found just once. The V call is TRBV27, the J call TRBJ2-2; 9 nucleotides line up with TRBD2. This material consisted of CD4+ or CD8+ T cells sorted from blood, taken in a trial of the OX40 agonist ivuxolimab. The TCR sequence derives from an adult with an advanced solid tumor such as melanoma, head and neck, liver or kidney cancer. The CDR3 bases are TGTGCCAGCAGCACCTCCCGGCTAGCGGGATCAGCCGGGGAGCTGTTTTTT. As protein: CASSTSRLAGSAGELFF.